This TCR beta chain was sequenced in a study of T cell responses to AZD1222 COVID-19 vaccine. Study-level results: Most donors were white British and more were female, and clonal diversity was possibly underestimated. Spike as a whole was targeted by vaccine-associated CD4 TCRs, dominant at 160-218 and 743-854. Just a handful of AZD1222 recipients tested seropositive at baseline. All repertoire sampling was performed exclusively after the peak T cell response.

The germline V gene has CDR1 MNHEY and CDR2 SVGAGI. Trimming took off 2 bases at V and 10 bases at J, with 15 bases between the two ends. CDR3 size: 15 residues. Measured with immunoSEQ multiplex PCR; TCRdb has only the in-frame clones, and not every one. The table records about 140,000 clones, roughly 90% of them present only once. As concerns this clone: Its antigen is not known.

The source was peripheral blood, collected on day 0 of AZD1222 vaccination. The receptor was isolated from an adult in good health. The chain joins TRBV6-5 to TRBJ1-6; maybe TRBD1 (6 bases). As DNA, the CDR3 is TGTGCCAGCAGTTACGGGACCGGGGGGGCATCACCCCTCCACTTT. It translates to CASSYGTGGASPLHF.